This is a list of T cell receptor beta chains from one sample in a study of blood T cell repertoires in COVID-19. Generated by immunoSEQ multiplex PCR, the TCRdb table keeps only in-frame clones and is missing some. Of tens of thousands of clones listed, around 74% were seen once; the top ten hold over 5%. Input material: peripheral blood. The source is a woman between 45 and 65 years old with active or convalescent COVID-19. Each CDR3 is given with its conserved first and last residue. The D gene is left open where the match is weak. Some rows mark clone size as missing; the rest say once, few, many or name a class of expanded clone.

abundance	v_gene	d_gene	j_gene	CDR3nt	CDR3aa
NA	TRBV10-3	NA	TRBJ1-1	TGTGCCATCAGTGAGTTAGGGGCAAACACTGAAGCTTTCTTT	CAISELGANTEAFF
once	TRBV4-3	TRBD2	TRBJ2-1	TGCGCCAGCAGCCCCCGGACTAGCGGGAGGGCCGATGAGCAGTTCTTC	CASSPRTSGRADEQFF
NA	TRBV3-1/TRBV3-2	TRBD1	TRBJ1-6	TGTGCCAGCAGCTTGGGACAGGATAATTCACCCCTCCACTTT	CASSLGQDNSPLHF
NA	TRBV6-5	NA	TRBJ1-2	TGTGCCAGCAGTCGGACCGGGATCTATGGCTACACCTTC	CASSRTGIYGYTF
once	TRBV6-1	TRBD1	TRBJ1-1	TGTGCCAGCAGTGAAGACGCAGGGGGTGGCACTGAAGCTTTCTTT	CASSEDAGGGTEAFF
NA	TRBV7-3	TRBD1	TRBJ1-1	TGTGCCAGCAGCCCTCGGACAGGGACGGCTGAAGCTTTCTTT	CASSPRTGTAEAFF
NA	TRBV11-2	TRBD1	TRBJ1-6	TGTGCCAGCAGCTACACAGGGGGCTCACCCCTCCACTTT	CASSYTGGSPLHF
NA	TRBV5-8	NA	TRBJ2-5	TGTGCCAGCAGTTATCTACTTGGGAGAGAGACCCAGTACTTC	CASSYLLGRETQYF
NA	TRBV6-1	NA	TRBJ2-4	TGTGCCAGCAGTGAATCTACAGGGGAGGCCGGCCTAGCCAAAAACATTCAGTACTTC	CASSESTGEAGLAKNIQYF
NA	TRBV7-8	TRBD1	TRBJ2-3	TGTGCCAGCAGCCCTAACAGACAGGGGAAGGAGAGCACAGATACGCAGTATTTT	CASSPNRQGKESTDTQYF
NA	TRBV21-1	NA	TRBJ2-7	TGTGCCAGCAGCAAATACTCCTACGAGCAGTACTTC	CASSKYSYEQYF
NA	TRBV19	TRBD1	TRBJ2-1	TGTGCCAGTAGTAATCGGGACAGGCTATCCTACAATGAGCAGTTCTTC	CASSNRDRLSYNEQFF
NA	TRBV7-2	NA	TRBJ2-3	TGTGCCAGCAGCTTATCCGGACTCCGCGGAGATACGCAGTATTTT	CASSLSGLRGDTQYF
once	TRBV29-1	TRBD2	TRBJ2-7	TGCAGCGTTGTTCCTAGCGGGCGTTACGAGCAGTACTTC	CSVVPSGRYEQYF
NA	TRBV30	NA	TRBJ2-7	TGTGCCTGGTGCCGGGACACAGACTACGAGCAGTACTTC	CAWCRDTDYEQYF
NA	TRBV5-1	NA	TRBJ2-1	TGCGCCAGCAGCGCCCGGGGAGGCTGGAATGAGCAGTTCTTC	CASSARGGWNEQFF
NA	TRBV4-2	TRBD2	TRBJ2-7	TGTGCCAGCAGCCAAGATGAGGCAGCGGGAGTCTCCGAGCAGTACTTC	CASSQDEAAGVSEQYF